This T cell receptor beta chain was sequenced in a study of CD8 T cells in Susac syndrome. Random hexamers were used to reverse transcribe the RNA input (about 0.5 to 1 ug). TCR beta CDR3 was amplified by immunoSEQ covering 54 Vbeta and 13 Jbeta. TCRdb re-analysed the immunoSEQ multiplex PCR reads in MiXCR, keeping a single row per CDR3 protein. The sample comprises fewer than 150,000 distinct CDR3 sequences, around 91% of which are singletons, and about 0.23% rests with the top ten. Trimming cost V 0 bases and J 4 bases, with 10 bases left between them. Germline V lookup: CDR1 SGHRS, CDR2 YFSETQ. This CDR3 comprises 14 residues. This clonotype showed up just a few times.

The chain has TRBV5-1 and TRBJ1-1, with D perhaps matching TRBD1 (5 bases). The sequence was collected from a human donor with multiple sclerosis. The sequenced sample consisted of CD8+ T cells from PBMCs. CDR3 nucleotides: TGCGCCAGCAGCTTGGGACAGTCGGCCACTGAAGCTTTCTTT. Its protein product is CASSLGQSATEAFF.